These T cell receptor beta chains were read from a single sample in a study of blood T cell repertoires in COVID-19. Generated by immunoSEQ multiplex PCR, the TCRdb table keeps only in-frame clones and is missing some. The data show 87,000 or so clones, more than 70% seen once. Sequences were obtained from peripheral blood. These receptors were taken from a woman over 75 in a cohort sampled during active or convalescent COVID-19. The CDR3 runs from the conserved cysteine through the conserved F or W. A D gene is named only where the DNA matches it firmly. Clone size appears in some rows only: once, few, many, or a class for an expanded clone.

cdr3_aa	cdr3_nt	j_call	v_call	clone_size	d_call
CASSLTGASEKLFF	TGTGCCAGCAGCTTGACAGGGGCCAGTGAAAAACTGTTTTTT	TRBJ1-4	TRBV5-4	once	TRBD1
CASSLYTDTQYF	TGTGCCAGCAGCTTGTACACAGATACGCAGTATTTT	TRBJ2-3	TRBV7-2	-	-
CAWSSTPTVNYGYTF	TGTGCCTGGAGTTCCACACCGACAGTAAACTATGGCTACACCTTC	TRBJ1-2	TRBV30	-	-
CASSLRTSGEQFF	TGTGCCAGCAGTTTAAGGACTAGTGGTGAGCAGTTCTTC	TRBJ2-1	TRBV12-3/TRBV12-4	-	TRBD2
CASSSIQGTQGRAQHF	TGTGCCAGTAGTAGCATACAGGGGACTCAGGGCCGGGCCCAGCATTTT	TRBJ1-5	TRBV19	-	TRBD1
CASSFPLAGGLETQYF	TGTGCCAGCAGTTTCCCGCTAGCGGGAGGGCTAGAGACCCAGTACTTC	TRBJ2-5	TRBV28	-	TRBD2
CSVGGSGGYNEQFF	TGCAGCGTGGGCGGGAGTGGTGGCTACAATGAGCAGTTCTTC	TRBJ2-1	TRBV29-1	once	TRBD2
CASSSQGRQSNQPQHF	TGTGCCAGCAGCTCCCAGGGGCGGCAGTCGAATCAGCCCCAGCATTTT	TRBJ1-5	TRBV5-6	-	-
CASSHGTSGRNEQFF	TGTGCCAGCAGCCACGGGACTAGCGGGAGGAATGAGCAGTTCTTC	TRBJ2-1	TRBV3-1/TRBV3-2	-	TRBD2
CASSLQTGVNTEAFF	TGTGCCAGCAGCCTTCAGACAGGGGTGAACACTGAAGCTTTCTTT	TRBJ1-1	TRBV7-6	once	TRBD1
CASKPGQLANYGYTF	TGTGCCAGCAAACCGGGACAATTAGCTAACTATGGCTACACCTTC	TRBJ1-2	TRBV28	-	-
CAIGTNGGYTF	TGTGCCATCGGGACAAACGGGGGCTACACCTTC	TRBJ1-2	TRBV28	-	-
CASSLSDRVYNQPQHF	TGTGCCAGCAGTTTATCGGACAGGGTATACAATCAGCCCCAGCATTTT	TRBJ1-5	TRBV28	-	TRBD1
CASSRGTSGSNEQFF	TGTGCCAGCAGCCGAGGGACTAGCGGGAGCAATGAGCAGTTCTTC	TRBJ2-1	TRBV6-5	-	TRBD2
CASSLFLSAYEQYF	TGTGCCAGCAGCTTGTTCCTTAGCGCCTACGAGCAGTACTTC	TRBJ2-7	TRBV5-4	-	-
CASSIETAGGNQPQHF	TGTGCCAGTAGTATAGAAACGGCAGGGGGCAATCAGCCCCAGCATTTT	TRBJ1-5	TRBV19	-	-
CAWSPGVGETQYF	TGTGCCTGGAGCCCAGGGGTTGGGGAGACCCAGTACTTC	TRBJ2-5	TRBV30	-	-
CASQGQVYSPLHF	TGTGCCAGCCAAGGACAGGTTTATTCACCCCTCCACTTT	TRBJ1-6	TRBV9	-	TRBD1
CASSGKTGSKNSPLHF	TGTGCCAGCAGTGGAAAGACAGGGTCAAAAAATTCACCCCTCCACTTT	TRBJ1-6	TRBV6-1	-	TRBD1
CASSTETSGRRGELFF	TGTGCCAGCAGCACGGAGACTAGCGGGAGGCGGGGGGAGCTGTTTTTT	TRBJ2-2	TRBV5-4	-	TRBD2
CSASSPSGIPYEQYF	TGCAGTGCTAGTAGTCCTAGCGGGATTCCCTACGAGCAGTACTTC	TRBJ2-7	TRBV20-1	-	TRBD2
CASSLGGLAGQPQHF	TGTGCCAGCAGTCTAGGAGGACTCGCGGGTCAGCCCCAGCATTTT	TRBJ1-5	TRBV28	-	-
CASSPGDRENSPLHF	TGTGCCAGCAGTCCGGGGGACAGGGAAAATTCACCCCTCCACTTT	TRBJ1-6	TRBV28	-	TRBD1
CASSDGLAGAVDTQYF	TGTGCCAGCAGCGACGGGCTAGCGGGAGCCGTAGATACGCAGTATTTT	TRBJ2-3	TRBV5-5	once	TRBD2
CASSASGTALSGANVLTF	TGTGCCAGCAGTGCATCCGGGACAGCCCTCTCTGGGGCCAACGTCCTGACTTTC	TRBJ2-6	TRBV27	-	TRBD1
CAWRPGLAGRTDTQYF	TGTGCCTGGAGACCTGGACTAGCGGGACGCACAGATACGCAGTATTTT	TRBJ2-3	TRBV30	-	TRBD2
CASSLGLSRADNEQFF	TGTGCCAGCAGCTTGGGTTTGAGCAGGGCTGACAATGAGCAGTTCTTC	TRBJ2-1	TRBV5-4	-	-
CASSEIEERDRTYGYTF	TGTGCCAGCAGCGAGATTGAGGAACGGGACAGAACCTATGGCTACACCTTC	TRBJ1-2	TRBV21-1	once	-